Listed here are 29 T cell receptor beta chains from one sample, sequenced in a study of blood T cell repertoires in COVID-19. The method was immunoSEQ multiplex PCR; TCRdb's version includes in-frame clones alone and lacks a portion of them. Among some 96,000 clones listed, about 85% were seen once. Specimen: peripheral blood. These receptors were collected from a man aged 45-65 years with active or convalescent COVID-19.

The gene calls are TRBV5-1 and TRBJ1-3; D unclear. V was pared by 3 bases and J by 8 bases, with 15 bases between. The CDR3 loop spans 14 amino acids. Germline V gene lookup returns CDR1 SGHRS and CDR2 YFSETQ. In DNA form, the CDR3 reads TGCGCCAGCAGCTACACCCTTAATGCTGACACCATATATTTT. Protein: CASSYTLNADTIYF.

The chain uses TRBV12-3 or TRBV12-4 and TRBJ1-5; D not certain. The V end lost 1 base, the J end lost 7 bases, and 8 bases lay between the germline ends. The CDR3 has 13 residues. The CDR3 nucleotides are TGTGCCAGCAGTTTAGGCGCGGGCCAGCCCCAGCATTTT. The encoded protein is CASSLGAGQPQHF.

The chain is built from TRBV6-5 and TRBJ2-3; 9 bases align to TRBD2. Trimming removed 6 bases from V and 7 bases from J; junction bases left unmatched: 11. The germline CDR1 and CDR2 sequences are MNHEY and SVGAGI. The CDR3 consists of 15 residues. The CDR3 DNA follows: TGTGCCAGCAGCACTAGCGGGCTTTTCATGAATACGCAGTATTTT. This gives the protein CASSTSGLFMNTQYF.

V gene TRBV7-9 combines with J gene TRBJ2-6, with D possibly being TRBD1 (6 bases). V lost 5 bases, J lost 2 bases, and 19 bases lay in between. Germline CDR1 SEHNR, CDR2 FQNEAQ (reference sequence). The CDR3 is made up of 18 amino acids. CDR3 DNA: TGTGCCAGCAGCGAACGCCCCAGGGGATTTGCTGGGGCCAACGTCCTGACTTTC. This sequence encodes CASSERPRGFAGANVLTF.

The chain has TRBV19 and TRBJ2-6, with a tentative D call TRBD1 (6 bases). The V end lost 8 bases, the J end lost 0 bases, and 14 bases lay between the germline ends. CDR3 length equals 16 residues. Germline CDR1 LNHDA, CDR2 SQIVND (reference sequence). CDR3 nucleotides: TGTGCCAGTGGGCTACAAGGGGGCTCTGGGGCCAACGTCCTGACTTTC. Translation gives CASGLQGGSGANVLTF.

This chain links TRBV5-1 with TRBJ1-2; D gene uncertain. Germline V CDR1 and CDR2: SGHRS, YFSETQ. V lost 0 bases and J 6 bases, leaving 9 bases between the germline ends. This CDR3 is built from 13 residues. CDR3 in DNA: TGCGCCAGCAGCTTGGGGGTCGGGGATGGCTACACCTTC. It is translated as CASSLGVGDGYTF. The full variable domain, completed using reference TRBV5-1 and TRBJ1-2, is KAGVTQTPRYLIKTRGQQVTLSCSPISGHRSVSWYQQTPGQGLQFLFEYFSETQRNKGNFPGRFSGRQFSNSRSEMNVSTLELGDSALYLCASSLGVGDGYTFGSGTRLTVV.

The chain uses TRBV9 and TRBJ1-2, with D unclear. The CDR3 length is 13 residues. V shed 0 bases and J shed 0 bases, with 3 bases lying between them. From germline, CDR1 is SGDLS and CDR2 YYNGEE. The CDR3 DNA follows: TGTGCCAGCAGCGTAGCTACTAACTATGGCTACACCTTC. Translating gives CASSVATNYGYTF.

This clone was seen just once. The chain employs TRBV5-4 and TRBJ2-1, with D tentatively TRBD1 (7 bases). The V gene lost 3 bases and the J gene lost 8 bases, with 21 bases spanning the gap. Looked up from germline, CDR1 is SGHNT and CDR2 is YYREEE (reference sequence). This CDR3 is built from 16 residues. CDR3 coding DNA: TGTGCCAGCAGCTCAGACAGGGAGGCTACGTTGGATGAGCAGTTCTTC. Protein product: CASSSDREATLDEQFF.

The chain is built from TRBV15 and TRBJ2-3; tentative D call: TRBD2 (6 bases). The V and J ends lost 0 bases and 6 bases respectively, with 16 bases between them. CDR1 is LNHNV and CDR2 is YYDKDF in the germline V gene (reference sequence). The length of the CDR3 is 16 residues. The CDR3 loop is CATSRDRTGASDTQYF. CDR3 DNA sequence: TGTGCCACCAGCAGAGATCGAACGGGAGCCTCGGATACGCAGTATTTT.

The CDR3 coding sequence is TGTGCCAGCTCACCAGGACTCCCCTACGAGCAGTACTTC. This sequence encodes CASSPGLPYEQYF. V gene TRBV18 combines with J gene TRBJ2-7, with D tentatively TRBD2 (5 bases). CDR3 length equals 13 residues. Trimming removed 2 bases at V and 2 bases at J, with 7 bases between. Per germline, CDR1 KGHSH and CDR2 LQKENI. The variable domain in full, completed from reference TRBV18 and TRBJ2-7, reads NAGVMQNPRHLVRRRGQEARLRCSPMKGHSHVYWYRQLPEEGLKFMVYLQKENIIDESGMPKERFSAEFPKEGPSILRIQQVVRGDSAAYFCASSPGLPYEQYFGPGTRLTVT.

This clone showed up just a few times. The chain recombines TRBV28 with TRBJ1-2; D unclear. The CDR3 sequence is 14 residues long. CDR1 MDHEN and CDR2 SYDVKM come from the germline V gene. V was pared by 8 bases and J by 3 bases, with 16 bases between. CDR3 protein: CASCLSGEYYGYTF. The DNA for the CDR3 is TGTGCCAGCTGTCTGTCAGGCGAATACTATGGCTACACCTTC.

The V and J genes are TRBV2 and TRBJ2-1, with 11 bases that match TRBD1. Germline CDR1 reads SNHLY; CDR2 reads FYNNEI. J gave up 6 bases and V 6 bases, and 10 bases lay outside the gene matches. The CDR3 is 16 amino acids. The DNA for the CDR3 is TGTGCCAGCAGGACCCCCGGACAGGGGGCGGTCAATGAGCAGTTCTTC. Protein: CASRTPGQGAVNEQFF.

V usage is TRBV11-3 and J usage is TRBJ2-1; TRBD1 matches 12 bases. The CDR3 totals 16 residues. CDR1 and CDR2 (germline): SGHNT, YENEEA. Losses at the gene ends were 3 bases for V and 3 bases for J; bases not matched to a gene: 3. The CDR3 DNA reads as TGTGCCAGCAGCTTGGGGACAGGGGGCTTCTACAATGAGCAGTTCTTC. This translates into CASSLGTGGFYNEQFF. The full variable domain, its missing parts supplied by reference TRBV11-3 and TRBJ2-1, is EAGVVQSPRYKIIEKKQPVAFWCNPISGHNTLYWYLQNLGQGPELLIRYENEEAVDDSQLPKDRFSAERLKGVDSTLKIQPAELGDSAVYLCASSLGTGGFYNEQFFGPGTRLTVL.

The chain is built from TRBV7-9 and TRBJ2-7; 7 bases fit TRBD1. CDR1 SEHNR and CDR2 FQNEAQ come from the germline V gene (reference sequence). The trim removed 6 bases at V and 7 bases at J, leaving 15 bases unmatched. This CDR3 comprises 15 residues. The chain's CDR3 is CASRPGQLLESEQYF. DNA of the CDR3: TGTGCCAGCAGACCGGGACAGCTCCTCGAGTCTGAGCAGTACTTC.

J is TRBJ2-3 and V is TRBV27; 7 positions match TRBD2. CDR1 and CDR2 from the germline V gene are MNHEY and SMNVEV (reference sequence). V lost 5 bases to trimming and J lost 5 bases; unmatched junction nucleotides: 19. The CDR3 covers 18 residues. The CDR3 DNA follows: TGTGCCAGCAGTGGATCTCTCCTTTCGGGAGGAGTTGGAGATACGCAGTATTTT. Protein sequence: CASSGSLLSGGVGDTQYF.

The V and J genes are TRBV7-2 and TRBJ1-6; 7 bases fit TRBD1. Germline assignment: CDR1 SGHTA and CDR2 FQGNSA. This CDR3 region has 15 residues. V dropped 2 bases and J dropped 9; count of bases not matched to a gene: 7. CDR3 sequence: CASSLRQGVGSPLHF. The CDR3, as DNA: TGTGCCAGCAGCTTACGTCAGGGGGTGGGTTCACCCCTCCACTTT. The entire variable domain, with the rest obtained from reference TRBV7-2 and TRBJ1-6, is as follows: GAGVSQSPSNKVTEKGKDVELRCDPISGHTALYWYRQSLGQGLEFLIYFQGNSAPDKSGLPSDRFSAERTGGSVSTLTIQRTQQEDSAVYLCASSLRQGVGSPLHFGNGTRLTVT.

Only one count was recorded for this clone. The V gene is TRBV6-5, the J gene TRBJ2-2; maybe TRBD1 (6 bases). Germline CDR1 reads MNHEY; CDR2 reads SVGAGI. The CDR3 consists of 12 residues. V was cut by 10 bases and J by 7 bases, with 13 bases left in between. This CDR3 reads CATLQGHGELFF. The CDR3 DNA reads TGTGCCACGCTACAGGGCCACGGGGAGCTGTTTTTT.

The chain is built from TRBV28 and TRBJ1-6; 9 nucleotides match TRBD1. There are 14 residues in the CDR3. From germline, CDR1 is MDHEN and CDR2 SYDVKM. The junction had 6 bases not matched to a gene; V was cut back by 7 bases and J by 8 bases. The CDR3 here is CASTLGQGYSPLHF. DNA for the CDR3: TGTGCCAGCACCCTGGGACAGGGTTATTCACCCCTCCACTTT.

The chain has TRBV21-1 and TRBJ2-3; TRBD1 reflects the table's D call only, with no check against the DNA. TRBV21-1 is annotated as a pseudogene. The CDR3 totals 15 residues. The CDR3 region has the DNA TGTGCCAGCAGCAAAGTAGGGGGAAGCACAGATACGCAGTATTTT. This encodes CASSKVGGSTDTQYF.

The rearrangement links TRBV18 to TRBJ1-1; D gene uncertain. The CDR3 is made up of 13 amino acids. Germline V gene sequence: CDR1 KGHSH, CDR2 LQKENI. Trimming left V 3 bases short and J 3 bases short, with 8 bases between. The CDR3 here is CASSPEMDTEAFF. The CDR3 DNA reads as TGTGCCAGCTCACCGGAGATGGACACTGAAGCTTTCTTT.

CDR3 DNA sequence: TGTGCCAGCAGCACACTGACAGGGACTAGCGGGAGGTCAAGGGAGACCCAGTACTTC. It specifies CASSTLTGTSGRSRETQYF. The genes are TRBV9 and TRBJ2-5; 15 nucleotides line up with TRBD2. The germline V gene encodes CDR1 SGDLS and CDR2 YYNGEE. There are 19 residues in the CDR3. V shed 4 bases and J 5 bases; nucleotides not matched to a gene: 15.

The V gene is TRBV30, the J gene TRBJ2-1, with 13 bases identical to TRBD2. The CDR3 is 16 residues long. From germline, CDR1 is GTSNPN and CDR2 SVGIG (reference sequence). Trimming removed 7 bases from V and 2 bases from J; junction bases left unmatched: 8. CDR3 nucleotide sequence: TGTGCCTCCACTAGCGGGAGGGCCAGCGCCTACAATGAGCAGTTCTTC. It codes for CASTSGRASAYNEQFF.

The chain carries TRBV7-8 and TRBJ1-6, with a tentative D call TRBD1 (5 bases). The germline CDR1 and CDR2 sequences are SGHVS and FQNEAQ. The CDR3 runs 14 residues. V dropped 1 base and J dropped 9 bases, with 10 bases sitting between them. DNA of the CDR3: TGTGCCAGCAGCTTAGGGTCCCAGGGTTCACCCCTCCACTTT. It is translated as CASSLGSQGSPLHF. The whole variable domain, filled in from reference TRBV7-8 and TRBJ1-6, reads GAGVSQSPRYKVAKRGQDVALRCDPISGHVSLFWYQQALGQGPEFLTYFQNEAQLDKSGLPSDRFFAERPEGSVSTLKIQRTQQEDSAVYLCASSLGSQGSPLHFGNGTRLTVT.

This clone was found once. The chain carries TRBV29-1 and TRBJ2-5; TRBD2 might be the D (5 bases). The germline CDR1 and CDR2 sequences are SQVTM and ANQGSEA. Trimming cost V 6 bases and J 2 bases, with 16 bases left between them. This CDR3 spans 14 amino acids. DNA of the CDR3: TGCAGCGTGCCCGCAGAACGGGGACAAGAGACCCAGTACTTC. Amino acid sequence: CSVPAERGQETQYF.

The chain is built from TRBV2 and TRBJ1-1; D unclear. The CDR3 runs to 15 residues. Between the trimmed V and J ends, which lost 7 bases and 0 bases, there was a span of 15 bases. CDR1 and CDR2 from the germline V gene are SNHLY and FYNNEI. The CDR3 sequence: CASNPGSRLNTEAFF. The CDR3 DNA reads TGTGCCAGCAACCCCGGGAGCCGATTGAACACTGAAGCTTTCTTT.

The chain employs TRBV30 and TRBJ2-1; D is uncertain. CDR3 length: 11 residues. Germline V gene lookup returns CDR1 GTSNPN and CDR2 SVGIG (reference sequence). V lost 1 base and J 7 bases, leaving 5 bases between the germline ends. The CDR3 loop reads CAWSARNEQFF. The CDR3 region has the DNA TGTGCCTGGAGTGCCCGGAATGAGCAGTTCTTC.

The chain carries TRBV7-8 and TRBJ2-1; TRBD2 is a possible D gene (5 bases). Germline CDR1 and CDR2: SGHVS and FQNEAQ. This CDR3 contains 15 residues. V lost 1 base, J lost 5 bases, and 12 bases lay in between. The CDR3 protein is CASSLDRGRHNEQFF. As DNA, the CDR3 is TGTGCCAGCAGCTTAGATCGGGGAAGACACAATGAGCAGTTCTTC.

The CDR3 DNA reads as TGTGCCGTACGACCGGGACAGGGGGCAGCAGATACGCAGTATTTT. Its protein product is CAVRPGQGAADTQYF. V gene TRBV18 combines with J gene TRBJ2-3, with 12 bases lining up with TRBD1. The CDR3 runs 15 residues. Trimming at V came to 11 bases and at J to 4 bases, leaving 10 bases not matched to a gene. Germline values: CDR1 KGHSH, CDR2 LQKENI.

The chain employs TRBV4-2 and TRBJ2-1, with TRBD2 identical over 9 bases. Trimming removed 10 bases from V and 9 bases from J; junction bases left unmatched: 19. This CDR3 contains 16 residues. Germline values: CDR1 LGHNA, CDR2 YNFKEQ. CDR3 nucleotide sequence: TGTGCCACCACAGCACTAGCGGGTTCCCGCGCGGGTGAGCAGTTCTTC. Encoded protein: CATTALAGSRAGEQFF.